Listed below are T cell receptor beta chains from one sample, sequenced in a study of long-term antiretroviral therapy in people with HIV. Measured with immunoSEQ multiplex PCR; TCRdb has only the in-frame clones, and not every one. The sample lists about 28,000 clones, 80% to 90% occurring once. Here the sequenced sample was unsorted PBMCs, taken 0.8 years before starting antiretroviral therapy. The source is a young man with HIV. Each CDR3 is given with its conserved first and last residue. Each record gives: clone size, J gene, D gene, V gene, CDR3 DNA, CDR3 protein. D genes are given only for firm matches. Size values are once, few and many counts, or a class for expanded clones, and some rows have none.

clone_size: -; j_call: TRBJ2-3; d_call: -; v_call: TRBV5-1; cdr3_nt: TGCGCCAGCAGCTTGGGACAGCCGGGGGATACGCAGTATTTT; cdr3_aa: CASSLGQPGDTQYF
clone_size: -; j_call: TRBJ1-6; d_call: -; v_call: TRBV28; cdr3_nt: TGTGCCAGCAGTCCCCCGGGACTTAATTCACCCCTCCACTTT; cdr3_aa: CASSPPGLNSPLHF
clone_size: -; j_call: TRBJ2-2; d_call: -; v_call: TRBV4-3; cdr3_nt: TGCGCCAGCAGCGAAAACACCGAAACGGGGAACACCGGGGAGCTGTTTTTT; cdr3_aa: CASSENTETGNTGELFF
clone_size: -; j_call: TRBJ2-3; d_call: -; v_call: TRBV12-5; cdr3_nt: TGTGCTAGTGGTTTGGCAGATACGCAGTATTTT; cdr3_aa: CASGLADTQYF
clone_size: -; j_call: TRBJ1-2; d_call: -; v_call: TRBV7-9; cdr3_nt: TGTGCCAGCAGCCATCTGGGGGCTGGCTATGGCTACACCTTC; cdr3_aa: CASSHLGAGYGYTF
clone_size: -; j_call: TRBJ2-3; d_call: -; v_call: TRBV29-1; cdr3_nt: TGCAGCGTTGCTGGGGGGCTGGGAAGGGCAGATACGCAGTATTTT; cdr3_aa: CSVAGGLGRADTQYF
clone_size: -; j_call: TRBJ1-1; d_call: -; v_call: TRBV15; cdr3_nt: TGTGCCACCAGCAGAGATTTGGGGGGCGGGAACACTGAAGCTTTCTTT; cdr3_aa: CATSRDLGGGNTEAFF
clone_size: once; j_call: TRBJ2-1; d_call: -; v_call: TRBV18; cdr3_nt: TGTGCCAGCTCACCATCAGGGGTCTACAATGAGCAGTTCTTC; cdr3_aa: CASSPSGVYNEQFF
clone_size: -; j_call: TRBJ1-4; d_call: -; v_call: TRBV4-2; cdr3_nt: TGTGCCAGCAGCCAAAATAGGGGTGAAAAACTGTTTTTT; cdr3_aa: CASSQNRGEKLFF
clone_size: -; j_call: TRBJ1-1; d_call: -; v_call: TRBV30; cdr3_nt: TGTGCCTGGAGCAAGTTGAGGAGTTCTGAAGCTTTCTTT; cdr3_aa: CAWSKLRSSEAFF
clone_size: -; j_call: TRBJ2-5; d_call: TRBD2; v_call: TRBV25-1; cdr3_nt: TGTGCCAGCAGTGAATATCTCGGGGGGGAGACCCAGTACTTC; cdr3_aa: CASSEYLGGETQYF
clone_size: once; j_call: TRBJ2-2; d_call: TRBD1; v_call: TRBV2; cdr3_nt: TGTGCCAGCAGTGGACAGGGGACCGGGGAGCTGTTTTTT; cdr3_aa: CASSGQGTGELFF
clone_size: few; j_call: TRBJ2-2; d_call: TRBD2; v_call: TRBV19; cdr3_nt: TGTGCCAGTAGTATGCTGGCGGGGGGTCGCACCGGGGAGCTGTTTTTT; cdr3_aa: CASSMLAGGRTGELFF
clone_size: once; j_call: TRBJ1-3; d_call: -; v_call: TRBV7-9; cdr3_nt: TGTGCCAGCAGCACGGGGGGGACCTCTGGAAACACCATATATTTT; cdr3_aa: CASSTGGTSGNTIYF
clone_size: -; j_call: TRBJ2-7; d_call: -; v_call: TRBV2; cdr3_nt: TGTGCCAGCATCAGGATATTAGTTTTAGTCTACGAGCAGTACTTC; cdr3_aa: CASIRILVLVYEQYF
clone_size: -; j_call: TRBJ1-2; d_call: -; v_call: TRBV7-2; cdr3_nt: TGTGCCAGCAGCTTAGGGGTTCAGTATGGCTACACCTTC; cdr3_aa: CASSLGVQYGYTF
clone_size: -; j_call: TRBJ1-1; d_call: TRBD1; v_call: TRBV18; cdr3_nt: TGTGCCAGCTCACCAACAGGGGGGAACACTGAAGCTTTCTTT; cdr3_aa: CASSPTGGNTEAFF
clone_size: -; j_call: TRBJ1-2; d_call: TRBD1; v_call: TRBV7-2; cdr3_nt: TGTGCCAGCAGCCGGGACAGGGCTAACTATGGCTACACCTTC; cdr3_aa: CASSRDRANYGYTF
clone_size: -; j_call: TRBJ2-3; d_call: TRBD1; v_call: TRBV9; cdr3_nt: TGTGCCAGCAGCGGCTCCGGGACAGGGCGTGATACGCAGTATTTT; cdr3_aa: CASSGSGTGRDTQYF
clone_size: -; j_call: TRBJ1-5; d_call: -; v_call: TRBV29-1; cdr3_nt: TGCAGCGTTGGTGAGGGAGGGCCCCAGCATTTT; cdr3_aa: CSVGEGGPQHF
clone_size: -; j_call: TRBJ2-5; d_call: TRBD2; v_call: TRBV5-4; cdr3_nt: TGTGCCAGCAGCCCGTCGACTAGCGGGAAGCAAGAGACCCAGTACTTC; cdr3_aa: CASSPSTSGKQETQYF
clone_size: medium-sized; j_call: TRBJ1-2; d_call: -; v_call: TRBV7-9; cdr3_nt: TGTGCCAGCAGCTTAGTAGCAAACCTTAACTATGGCTACACCTTC; cdr3_aa: CASSLVANLNYGYTF
clone_size: -; j_call: TRBJ2-5; d_call: TRBD2; v_call: TRBV10-2; cdr3_nt: TGCGCCAGCAGTGACTTGGCTAGCGGGGGCCAAGAGACCCAGTACTTC; cdr3_aa: CASSDLASGGQETQYF
clone_size: -; j_call: TRBJ2-7; d_call: -; v_call: TRBV7-9; cdr3_nt: TGTGCCAGCAGCCGCCCTAGGGCCAGCGGATCCTACGAGCAGTACTTC; cdr3_aa: CASSRPRASGSYEQYF
clone_size: -; j_call: TRBJ2-3; d_call: -; v_call: TRBV6-1; cdr3_nt: TGTGCCAGCAGCCTGAGAGGGGGCACAGATACGCAGTATTTT; cdr3_aa: CASSLRGGTDTQYF
clone_size: -; j_call: TRBJ2-5; d_call: -; v_call: TRBV5-5; cdr3_nt: TGTGCCAGCTTAAGGGGAGCGGAGACCCAGTACTTC; cdr3_aa: CASLRGAETQYF
clone_size: -; j_call: TRBJ2-1; d_call: TRBD2; v_call: TRBV7-9; cdr3_nt: TGTGCCAGCAGCTCCTCAGAGCGGGAGATAAACAATGAGCAGTTCTTC; cdr3_aa: CASSSSEREINNEQFF
clone_size: -; j_call: TRBJ1-4; d_call: -; v_call: TRBV7-9; cdr3_nt: TGTGCCAGCAGCTTTGAGCAGACTAATGAAAAACTGTTTTTT; cdr3_aa: CASSFEQTNEKLFF
clone_size: -; j_call: TRBJ2-6; d_call: -; v_call: TRBV5-8; cdr3_nt: TGTGCCAGCAGCTTGCCGGGAAGGGCCAACGTCCTGACTTTC; cdr3_aa: CASSLPGRANVLTF
clone_size: -; j_call: TRBJ1-1; d_call: TRBD1; v_call: TRBV23-1; cdr3_nt: TGCGCCAGCAGATGTGGACAGGCCCCGAACACTGAAGCTTTCTTT; cdr3_aa: CASRCGQAPNTEAFF
clone_size: -; j_call: TRBJ2-2; d_call: TRBD2; v_call: TRBV4-2; cdr3_nt: TGTGCCAGCAGCCAAGTATCCCGCGGGAGAACCCCCGGGGAGCTGTTTTTT; cdr3_aa: CASSQVSRGRTPGELFF
clone_size: -; j_call: TRBJ1-1; d_call: -; v_call: TRBV30; cdr3_nt: TGTGCCTGGAGTGTACAGGGTTTGACTGAAGCTTTCTTT; cdr3_aa: CAWSVQGLTEAFF
clone_size: -; j_call: TRBJ2-3; d_call: -; v_call: TRBV27; cdr3_nt: TGTGCCAGCAGTTCCGGGACATTTACAGATACGCAGTATTTT; cdr3_aa: CASSSGTFTDTQYF
clone_size: -; j_call: TRBJ1-6; d_call: TRBD1; v_call: TRBV11-2; cdr3_nt: TGTGCCAGCAGCTCCGCACAGGGGGCCATCTATAATTCACCCCTCCACTTT; cdr3_aa: CASSSAQGAIYNSPLHF
clone_size: -; j_call: TRBJ2-7; d_call: -; v_call: TRBV19; cdr3_nt: TGTGCCAGTCGTGACAGGTCCTACGAGCAGTACTTC; cdr3_aa: CASRDRSYEQYF
clone_size: -; j_call: TRBJ2-1; d_call: TRBD2; v_call: TRBV9; cdr3_nt: TGTGCCAGCAGCGTAGAAGGACTAGCCAATGAGCAGTTCTTC; cdr3_aa: CASSVEGLANEQFF
clone_size: -; j_call: TRBJ2-2; d_call: TRBD2; v_call: TRBV4-2; cdr3_nt: TGTGCCAGCAGCCGCCGAGCGGGGGGGCCCCCCGGGGAGCTGTTTTTT; cdr3_aa: CASSRRAGGPPGELFF
clone_size: once; j_call: TRBJ1-1; d_call: TRBD1; v_call: TRBV2; cdr3_nt: TGTGCCAGCAGCAAACGGGACAGGGTTGTACAAGCTTTCTTT; cdr3_aa: CASSKRDRVVQAFF
clone_size: once; j_call: TRBJ1-4; d_call: -; v_call: TRBV4-3; cdr3_nt: TGCGCCAGCAGCCAAGAGACGGGAAGGGGTGAAAAACTGTTTTTT; cdr3_aa: CASSQETGRGEKLFF
clone_size: -; j_call: TRBJ2-7; d_call: -; v_call: TRBV9; cdr3_nt: TGTGCCAGCAGCCTCTACGAGCAGTACTTC; cdr3_aa: CASSLYEQYF
clone_size: -; j_call: TRBJ1-2; d_call: TRBD1; v_call: TRBV6-5; cdr3_nt: TGTGCCAGCAGTGGACCAGGGGGCGCGGACTATGGCTACACCTTC; cdr3_aa: CASSGPGGADYGYTF
clone_size: -; j_call: TRBJ2-7; d_call: TRBD1; v_call: TRBV5-6; cdr3_nt: TGTGCCAGCAGCTACAGGGGTAGGATTCCCGAGCAGTACTTC; cdr3_aa: CASSYRGRIPEQYF
clone_size: -; j_call: TRBJ1-5; d_call: -; v_call: TRBV7-9; cdr3_nt: TGTGCCAGCAGCGAGACAGCCTATCAGCCCCAGCATTTT; cdr3_aa: CASSETAYQPQHF
clone_size: -; j_call: TRBJ1-2; d_call: -; v_call: TRBV5-4; cdr3_nt: TGTGCCAGCAAGCCACGTGTAGGACAGACCAACTATGGCTACACCTTC; cdr3_aa: CASKPRVGQTNYGYTF
clone_size: -; j_call: TRBJ1-2; d_call: -; v_call: TRBV9; cdr3_nt: TGTGCCAGCAGCGTAGCAGCCGACTATGGCTACACCTTC; cdr3_aa: CASSVAADYGYTF
clone_size: -; j_call: TRBJ1-2; d_call: -; v_call: TRBV15; cdr3_nt: TGTGCCACCAGCAGAGCCCGGGAGGGCTATGGCTACACCTTC; cdr3_aa: CATSRAREGYGYTF
clone_size: once; j_call: TRBJ2-2; d_call: -; v_call: TRBV11-2; cdr3_nt: TGTGCCAGCAGGCGAAGGAGGGGGGGGAACACCGGGGAGCTGTTTTTT; cdr3_aa: CASRRRRGGNTGELFF
clone_size: once; j_call: TRBJ1-2; d_call: TRBD1; v_call: TRBV29-1; cdr3_nt: TGCAGCGTTCGGACGACAGGGTATGGCTACACCTTC; cdr3_aa: CSVRTTGYGYTF
clone_size: -; j_call: TRBJ1-4; d_call: -; v_call: TRBV29-1; cdr3_nt: TGCAGCGTACTATCGCTTGGAAAACTGTTTTTT; cdr3_aa: CSVLSLGKLFF
clone_size: -; j_call: TRBJ2-1; d_call: TRBD2; v_call: TRBV5-1; cdr3_nt: TGCGCCAGCAGTTTTGAGGTAGGACTAGCGGGTAATAATGAGCAGTTCTTC; cdr3_aa: CASSFEVGLAGNNEQFF
clone_size: -; j_call: TRBJ2-3; d_call: TRBD1; v_call: TRBV5-6; cdr3_nt: TGTGCCAGCAGCTTGCCAGGGGGAGATACGCAGTATTTT; cdr3_aa: CASSLPGGDTQYF
clone_size: -; j_call: TRBJ2-7; d_call: TRBD2; v_call: TRBV14; cdr3_nt: TGTGCCAGCAGCCAAGGGGCGCAACTAGCGGGAGCATACTACGAGCAGTACTTC; cdr3_aa: CASSQGAQLAGAYYEQYF
clone_size: -; j_call: TRBJ1-5; d_call: -; v_call: TRBV4-1; cdr3_nt: TGCGCCAGCAGTCCCCGGCAGGGTGAAAGCAATCAGCCCCAGCATTTT; cdr3_aa: CASSPRQGESNQPQHF
clone_size: -; j_call: TRBJ1-2; d_call: -; v_call: TRBV10-3; cdr3_nt: TGTGCCATCAGTGAGTCAGAATACTATGGCTACACCTTC; cdr3_aa: CAISESEYYGYTF
clone_size: -; j_call: TRBJ2-6; d_call: -; v_call: TRBV5-4; cdr3_nt: TGTGCCAGCAGTCCGGCGAGGTGGGGGCACAACGTCCTGACTTTC; cdr3_aa: CASSPARWGHNVLTF
clone_size: -; j_call: TRBJ1-1; d_call: -; v_call: TRBV6-1; cdr3_nt: TGTGCCAGCACTGGACCCATGGGGATGAACACTGAAGCTTTCTTT; cdr3_aa: CASTGPMGMNTEAFF
clone_size: -; j_call: TRBJ2-5; d_call: -; v_call: TRBV5-1; cdr3_nt: TGCGCCAGCAGCCCCCCCTCGAGCGGGCAAGAGACCCAGTACTTC; cdr3_aa: CASSPPSSGQETQYF
clone_size: -; j_call: TRBJ2-7; d_call: TRBD1; v_call: TRBV6-6; cdr3_nt: TGTGCCAGCAGTTACGTCCCCGGGACAGGGTTCTACGAGCAGTACTTC; cdr3_aa: CASSYVPGTGFYEQYF